The TCR beta chain under discussion was sequenced for a study of T cells after yellow fever vaccination (dated by TCRdb to between 2019 and 2020). For the wider study: The SMART-Seq v4 Ultra Low Input RNA kit was used to prepare libraries from fractions with low cell numbers. To follow T-cell clones before and after primary and booster YFV17D yellow fever vaccination, bulk TCR alpha and beta repertoires were sequenced over time. Two healthy male donors made up the cohort, one aged 18 to 29 years and the other aged 30 to 40 years. Bulk PBMC replicates and cell subsets were isolated from blood drawn at multiple timepoints before and after both primary and secondary immunization.

The treatment or condition tag for this specimen amounts to: live attenuated yellow fever vaccine strain. PBMCs were isolated from peripheral blood using a standard Ficoll-Paque protocol. CD4 and CD8 T-cell fractions were isolated with Dynabeads CD4 and CD8 positive selection kits. TriZol was used to extract RNA from bulk PBMCs, from CD4 and CD8 fractions, and from dextramer-positive and dextramer-negative fractions. This clonotype appeared a few times. This receptor's antigen is unknown. No base qualities exist here, and no much larger clone lies one base off it. Sequencing used an Illumina NovaSeq 6000. Synthesis of TCR cDNA relied on 5'RACE template switching, a step that introduced a universal primer site along with unique molecular identifiers. Priming for cDNA synthesis came from both the TCR alpha and TCR beta constant segments. Two PCR steps were used to amplify libraries, with sample barcodes and sequencing adapters being added in the second step. Libraries were sequenced on Illumina HiSeq 2500 (2x100 bp) or NovaSeq (2x150 bp). Under the source paper's analysis protocol: MIGEC handled demultiplexing of reads and collapsing into UMI consensus sequences, while MiXCR performed V(D)J alignment. Using edgeR on replicate PBMC samples, clonotypes were called vaccine-responding if FDR was below 0.01 and the log2 fold change was above 5 up to day 15. Each bulk clonotype was labeled CD4 or CD8 based on which sequenced repertoire, CD4 or CD8, contained the clonotype at higher abundance. TCRdb reanalyzed the raw reads on its own, using fastp at Q25 for trimming and MiXCR for clone calling, and kept in-frame beta chains. Every CDR3 protein is listed once, alongside the most common genes and DNA of its rows. The V and J calls come from TCRdb's annotation, not from the publication. Present in this sample are 250,000 to 300,000 distinct CDR3 sequences, about 5.2% of which were seen just once. The ten largest clonotypes hold around 3.3% of the sample.

What the research found in general, with its limitations: Computational filtering was needed because FACS-sorted repertoires could contain abundant contaminating clonotypes from the bulk population. A small fraction of clonotypes appeared in both the CD4 and CD8 compartments, likely as a result of convergent recombination. Because only two donors were included in the study, the extent to which the findings can be generalized is limited. Most clones expanded after primary vaccination were re-detected after the booster (around 96% of CD4 and around 86% of CD8), suggesting broad memory maintenance. The secondary T-cell response was found to be weaker but faster than the primary response, with a peak reached on day 5 rather than on day 15.

The sequencing here drew on CD4+ T cells sorted from PBMCs, taken on the day of the yellow fever booster vaccination. The clonotype comes from a man between 18 and 29 years old who received the YFV17D yellow fever vaccine.

At the DNA level, the sequence is TGTGCCATCAGTGAGTCTCCACGGAATAATGGCTACACCTTC. Its protein is CAISESPRNNGYTF. The sequence links TRBV10-3 to TRBJ1-2; too little of a D gene remains to name it. Trimming costs V 0 bases and J 6 bases, and their ends lie 11 bases apart. Per the germline V gene, ENHRY is the CDR1 and SYGVKD is the CDR2. Its CDR3 holds 14 amino acids, cysteine through phenylalanine. Solely the CDR3 DNA is kept, with 42 bases framed from the first base.